A selection of T cell receptor beta chains follows, all from one sample in a study of response to subunit inactivated influenza vaccine. TCRdb re-analysed the RT-PCR reads in MiXCR, keeping a single row per CDR3 protein. The sample contains about 580,000 distinct CDR3 sequences, 12% to 15% of which appear only once. This specimen consisted of PBMCs from blood, obtained 12 days after vaccination. These receptors all come from a man aged 50-60 years who received an inactivated influenza vaccine. CDR3s include the opening cysteine and the closing phenylalanine or tryptophan. D genes are given only for firm matches. Clone size appears in some rows only: once, few, many, or a class for an expanded clone.

D gene	V gene	J gene	clone size	CDR3 DNA	CDR3 protein
TRBD2	TRBV12-3/TRBV12-4	TRBJ2-3	few	TGTGCCAGCACCCCGACTAGCGGGTTCTCAGATACGCAGTATTTT	CASTPTSGFSDTQYF
.	TRBV20-1	TRBJ2-3	.	TGCAGTGCTACCGGGAACACAGATACGCAGTATTTT	CSATGNTDTQYF
.	TRBV28	TRBJ2-7	.	TGTGCCAGCAGTTCCGGCACCACCTCCTACGAGCAGTACTTC	CASSSGTTSYEQYF
TRBD2	TRBV20-1	TRBJ2-5	.	TGCAGTGCTAGAGATCTGGGGGGGAGAGTAAAAGAGACCCAGTACTTC	CSARDLGGRVKETQYF
.	TRBV29-1	TRBJ1-1	many	TGCAGCGTCCCCGGGGGCAGAGGCCAGAACACTGAAGCTTTCTTT	CSVPGGRGQNTEAFF
.	TRBV28	TRBJ2-7	.	TGTGCCAGCAACTACTTAGGATACGAGCAGTACTTC	CASNYLGYEQYF
.	TRBV10-3	TRBJ2-1	.	TGTGCCATCAGTGGGGGCCGACAGGACCGGATGGGTGAGCAGTTCTTC	CAISGGRQDRMGEQFF
.	TRBV4-2	TRBJ2-1	few	TGTGCCAGCAGGTCACATAGCAATGAGCAGTTCTTC	CASRSHSNEQFF
.	TRBV4-2	TRBJ2-2	.	TGTGCCAGCAGCCAAGAAGAGAGCACCACCGGGGAGCTGTTTTTT	CASSQEESTTGELFF
.	TRBV5-1	TRBJ1-1	.	TGCGCCAGCAGCGCCTCTCTGACAGAGAACACTGAAGCTTTCTTT	CASSASLTENTEAFF
TRBD1	TRBV5-6	TRBJ2-3	.	TGTGCCAGCAGCTTGGAGGACAGGCGGTCCACAGATACGCAGTATTTT	CASSLEDRRSTDTQYF
TRBD1	TRBV15	TRBJ1-4	.	TGTGCCACCAGCAGACGGCGGGACAGCCTATATGAAAAACTGTTTTTT	CATSRRRDSLYEKLFF
TRBD1	TRBV5-1	TRBJ1-2	few	TGCGCCAGCAGCTTGGCCGGGACAGGATCTGGCGGCTACACCTTC	CASSLAGTGSGGYTF
.	TRBV12-3/TRBV12-4	TRBJ2-5	few	TGTGCCAGCAGTTTTTCGGGTCTAAAGACCCAGTACTTC	CASSFSGLKTQYF
TRBD1	TRBV28	TRBJ1-6	.	TGTGCCAGCATCCCAGGGGGCTCCTATAATTCACCCCTCCACTTT	CASIPGGSYNSPLHF
TRBD2	TRBV7-2	TRBJ2-7	few	TGTGCCAGCAGCCTAGGGGGTAGCGGGGGCACCTACGAGCAGTACTTC	CASSLGGSGGTYEQYF
TRBD1	TRBV5-1	TRBJ1-2	many	TGCGCCAGCAGCTTGACAGGGGACAACTATGGCTACACCTTC	CASSLTGDNYGYTF
.	TRBV5-1	TRBJ2-1	few	TGCGCCAGCAGCTTGGAGGGGGAAATGAGGTACAATGAGCAGTTCTTC	CASSLEGEMRYNEQFF
.	TRBV5-1	TRBJ2-5	many	TGCGCCAGCAGGACGCGGGGTGGACAGAATCAAGAGACCCAGTACTTC	CASRTRGGQNQETQYF
.	TRBV7-9	TRBJ1-1	.	TGTGCCAGCAGCTTAGAGGGGACCGGCTCGGCTTTCTTT	CASSLEGTGSAFF
TRBD1	TRBV5-6	TRBJ2-3	few	TGTGCCAGCAGCCAAGACAGGGGAAGCACAGATACGCAGTATTTT	CASSQDRGSTDTQYF
.	TRBV3-1	TRBJ1-1	.	TGTGCCAGCAGCTACGGACGAGGCACTGAAGCTTTCTTT	CASSYGRGTEAFF
.	TRBV5-1	TRBJ2-3	few	TGCGCCAGCAGCTTCTGGGAAAGCACAGATACGCAGTATTTT	CASSFWESTDTQYF
.	TRBV28	TRBJ2-5	few	TGTGCCAGCAGTTTTAAAGGGGGGTTCCAGACCAAAAACTTC	CASSFKGGFQTKNF
.	TRBV18	TRBJ2-7	.	TGTGCCAGCTCAAAAAGAGGGGACGAGCAGTACTTC	CASSKRGDEQYF
TRBD2	TRBV7-2	TRBJ2-7	.	TGTGCCAGCAGGGGTCTAGCGGGGGTTTTCTACGAGCAGTACTTC	CASRGLAGVFYEQYF
.	TRBV4-1	TRBJ1-1	.	TGCGCCAGCAGCCAGACCCGGGCTGCGGCTGAAGCTTTCTTT	CASSQTRAAAEAFF
.	TRBV12-3/TRBV12-4	TRBJ2-3	many	TGTGCCAGCAGTTTATCTACGAGGGGAGATACGCAGTATTTT	CASSLSTRGDTQYF
.	TRBV12-3/TRBV12-4	TRBJ2-1	.	TGTGCCAGCAGGCAAAGAACAGGGGAGGACAATGAGCAGTTCTTC	CASRQRTGEDNEQFF
TRBD1	TRBV5-5	TRBJ2-3	.	TGTGCCAGCAGAAACAGGGGAACGGGCACAGATACGCAGTATTTT	CASRNRGTGTDTQYF
TRBD1	TRBV6-1	TRBJ2-7	.	TGTGCCAGCAGGACTGGGGCAGGGGGTTTATACGAGCAGTACTTC	CASRTGAGGLYEQYF
.	TRBV28	TRBJ2-1	.	TGTGCCAGCAGTTTTCTAAGAGGGGCTGGGTACAATGAGCAGTTCTTC	CASSFLRGAGYNEQFF
TRBD1	TRBV11-2	TRBJ2-3	.	TGTGCCAGCAGCTTAGAAGAGACAGGGGGCGCCGGGCTCCAGGTCAGCACAGATACGCAGTATTTT	CASSLEETGGAGLQVSTDTQYF
.	TRBV6-5	TRBJ1-6	.	TGTGCCAGCAGTTACTCTAGTACTGGACAGCTTAATTCACCCCTCCACTTT	CASSYSSTGQLNSPLHF
TRBD2	TRBV28	TRBJ2-7	.	TGTGCCAGCAGCTTCAGCGGGAGGAGGCGCTACGAGCAGTACTTC	CASSFSGRRRYEQYF
.	TRBV6-1	TRBJ1-1	.	TGTGCCAGCAGTGAACTGGGACCCATGAACACTGAAGCTTTCTTT	CASSELGPMNTEAFF
.	TRBV5-1	TRBJ1-4	few	TGCGCCAGCAGTCTCGCCTCCGGGACGGCTAATGAAAAACTGTTTTTT	CASSLASGTANEKLFF
TRBD2	TRBV6-1	TRBJ2-7	few	TGTGCCAGCACCTCCCCAGCGGGGGGGTTCTACGAGCAGTACTTC	CASTSPAGGFYEQYF
.	TRBV7-8	TRBJ1-1	.	TGTGCCAGCAGCCTGGGGCACAGACGAGTGAACACTGAAGCTTTCTTT	CASSLGHRRVNTEAFF
TRBD2	TRBV12-3/TRBV12-4	TRBJ2-1	many	TGTGCCAGCAGTCCCGGGACTAGCGCCGATGAGCAGTTCTTC	CASSPGTSADEQFF
.	TRBV12-3/TRBV12-4	TRBJ1-1	few	TGTGCCAGCACTCTAACGGGCCGGACAACTGAAGCTTTCTTT	CASTLTGRTTEAFF
TRBD1	TRBV11-1	TRBJ2-1	few	TGTGCCAGCAGCTCCTCTTTGAGGGGGCTAAGCTCCTACAATGAGCAGTTCTTC	CASSSSLRGLSSYNEQFF
TRBD1	TRBV12-3/TRBV12-4	TRBJ2-7	few	TGTGCCAGCAGTACCGGGACAGTCTACGAGCAGTACTTC	CASSTGTVYEQYF
TRBD2	TRBV7-2	TRBJ2-7	few	TGTGCCAGCAGCTTTAGCGGGGGGGATTTGGACGAGCAGTACTTC	CASSFSGGDLDEQYF
.	TRBV7-2	TRBJ2-7	many	TGTGCCAGCAACTCTCTCGATAGCTCCTACGAGCAGTACTTC	CASNSLDSSYEQYF
.	TRBV30	TRBJ2-1	once	TGTGCCTGGAGCTCCGTCCTAGCAGCCCAGCAGTTCTTC	CAWSSVLAAQQFF
.	TRBV12-3/TRBV12-4	TRBJ1-1	.	TGTGCCAGCAGTTTAAATGCAGAAATGAACACTGAAGCTTTCTTT	CASSLNAEMNTEAFF
.	TRBV20-1	TRBJ2-7	.	TGCAGTGCTAGAGAGTACATGAGCTCCTACGAGCAGTACTTC	CSAREYMSSYEQYF
TRBD1	TRBV18	TRBJ2-5	few	TGTGCCAGCTCACCGAGACAGGGCGAGGAGACCCAGTACTTC	CASSPRQGEETQYF
.	TRBV5-5	TRBJ2-6	.	TGTGCCAGCAGCTTTCTTTCAGTTAGCACTTCTGGGGCCAACGTCCTGACTTTC	CASSFLSVSTSGANVLTF
.	TRBV4-1	TRBJ1-3	few	TGCGCCAGCAGCCAAGATATGAACTCTGGAAACACCATATATTTT	CASSQDMNSGNTIYF
TRBD1	TRBV10-3	TRBJ1-2	few	TGTGCCATCAGTGCCCCCGGACAGGGGACCTATGGCTACACCTTC	CAISAPGQGTYGYTF
TRBD2	TRBV5-1	TRBJ2-3	.	TGCGCCAGCAGCTTGGATCGGGGGGGCCCTATCCCTGATACGCAGTATTTT	CASSLDRGGPIPDTQYF
TRBD2	TRBV7-9	TRBJ2-7	few	TGTGCCAGCAGTTTCCAACCGGGACTAGGGCCCTACGAGCAGTACTTC	CASSFQPGLGPYEQYF
TRBD2	TRBV4-3	TRBJ2-1	.	TGCGCCAGCAGCCAGGGACTAGCCAATGAGCAGTTCTTC	CASSQGLANEQFF